The 5 T cell receptor beta chains below come from one sample, sequenced in a study of T-cell reconstitution after alpha-beta-depleted transplantation in children. For TCRbeta, the library was prepared with unique molecular identifiers. One entry per CDR3 protein results from TCRdb running MiXCR on the PCR reads. The sample consists of 200,000 to 250,000 distinct CDR3 sequences, 9.5% to 13% of them appearing once. The sample here was PBMCs, taken before TCRalphabeta/CD19-depleted stem cell transplant. Receptors were obtained from a child under two years old with acute myeloid leukemia, due to receive a stem cell transplant.

This clonotype was detected ten times or more. The V and J genes are TRBV5-1 and TRBJ1-5, with 10 bases aligning to TRBD1. This CDR3 comprises 15 residues. V shed 1 base, J shed 4 bases, and the junction held 2 bases outside the gene matches. The V gene's germline CDR1 is SGHRS and CDR2 YFSETQ. CDR3: CASSLSGQGNQPQHF. CDR3 bases: TGCGCCAGCAGCTTGTCGGGACAGGGGAATCAGCCCCAGCATTTT. Filled out from reference TRBV5-1 and TRBJ1-5, the complete variable domain reads KAGVTQTPRYLIKTRGQQVTLSCSPISGHRSVSWYQQTPGQGLQFLFEYFSETQRNKGNFPGRFSGRQFSNSRSEMNVSTLELGDSALYLCASSLSGQGNQPQHFGDGTRLSIL.

This clonotype has ten or more counts. This sequence joins TRBV3-1 and TRBJ1-2; D call uncertain. The CDR3 consists of 14 residues. V lost 4 bases and J lost 2, with 11 bases in between. Germline V CDR1 and CDR2: LGHDT, YNNKEL (reference sequence). The CDR3 sequence: CASSLNVGNYGYTF. The CDR3 nucleotides are TGTGCCAGCAGCCTCAATGTAGGGAACTATGGCTACACCTTC. Variable domain in full (rest from reference TRBV3-1 and TRBJ1-2): DTAVSQTPKYLVTQMGNDKSIKCEQNLGHDTMYWYKQDSKKFLKIMFSYNNKELIINETVPNRFSPKSPDKAHLNLHINSLELGDSAVYFCASSLNVGNYGYTFGSGTRLTVV.

The J gene is TRBJ1-1, the V gene TRBV4-1; TRBD1 matches at 9 bases. Germline V gene lookup returns CDR1 MGHRA and CDR2 YSYEKL. The length of the CDR3 is 16 residues. V was clipped by 3 bases and J by 1 base; unmatched bases: 6. CDR3 coding DNA: TGCGCCAGCAGCCATGACAGGGGGACCCGGAACACTGAAGCTTTCTTT. It yields the protein CASSHDRGTRNTEAFF.

This clonotype showed up many times. This chain links TRBV3-1 with TRBJ2-2; no clear D gene. The CDR3 is made up of 13 amino acids. Between the trimmed V and J ends, which lost 4 bases and 7 bases, there was a span of 10 bases. Germline values: CDR1 LGHDT, CDR2 YNNKEL (reference sequence). The CDR3 coding sequence is TGTGCCAGCAGCCCATACAAGTTCGGGGAGCTGTTTTTT. It specifies CASSPYKFGELFF.

This sequence joins TRBV3-1 and TRBJ2-7; 10 bases align to TRBD1. Germline loops: CDR1 LGHDT, CDR2 YNNKEL (reference sequence). The junction had 6 bases not matched to a gene; V was cut back by 4 bases and J by 3 bases. The CDR3 runs to 15 residues. CDR3 region: CASSPRDRGSYEQYF. CDR3 coding DNA: TGTGCCAGCAGCCCAAGGGACAGGGGAAGCTACGAGCAGTACTTC.